A selection of T cell receptor beta chains follows, all from one sample in a study of cytomegalovirus exposure and HLA in healthy donors. The table came from immunoSEQ multiplex PCR; TCRdb's copy has only in-frame clones and leaves some out. The profile shows approximately 76,000 clones, about 69% of them singletons. The sample comprised PBMCs. The receptors were gathered from a woman between 40 and 50 years old in good health and CMV-seropositive. Each CDR3 is given with its conserved first and last residue. The D gene is left open where the match is weak. Size is stated for part of the rows, as once, few or many counts, or as a class when the clone is expanded.

NA,TRBV7-9,NA,TRBJ1-2,CASSFGGYGYTF,TGTGCCAGCAGCTTCGGGGGGTATGGCTACACCTTC
NA,TRBV4-3,few,TRBJ1-2,CASSQDPGRETTFSYGYTF,TGCGCCAGCAGCCAAGACCCTGGCCGCGAGACAACTTTTAGCTATGGCTACACCTTC
NA,TRBV9,few,TRBJ1-5,CASSVSGHLNQPQHF,TGTGCCAGCAGCGTATCCGGACACTTAAATCAGCCCCAGCATTTT
TRBD1,TRBV2,NA,TRBJ1-4,CASRDRVEKLFF,TGTGCCAGCAGAGACAGGGTTGAAAAACTGTTTTTT
TRBD1,TRBV29-1,NA,TRBJ1-5,CSVVGQGNQPQHF,TGCAGCGTTGTTGGACAGGGCAATCAGCCCCAGCATTTT
NA,TRBV27,few,TRBJ2-1,CASSLIPGRNEQFF,TGTGCCAGCAGTTTAATTCCGGGGAGAAATGAGCAGTTCTTC
TRBD1,TRBV29-1,few,TRBJ2-7,CSARTGGYEQYF,TGCAGCGCTCGGACAGGGGGCTACGAGCAGTACTTC
TRBD1,TRBV7-2,NA,TRBJ2-7,CASSLARTGPLGEQYF,TGTGCCAGCAGCTTGGCCAGGACAGGGCCCTTAGGCGAGCAGTACTTC
TRBD1,TRBV28,NA,TRBJ1-2,CASCSGGMMYGYTF,TGTGCCAGCTGTTCAGGGGGCATGATGTATGGCTACACCTTC
TRBD1,TRBV2,NA,TRBJ1-6,CASSRDSSYNSPLHF,TGTGCCAGCAGCCGGGACAGCTCCTATAATTCACCCCTCCACTTT
NA,TRBV19,NA,TRBJ2-1,CASSIGGNEQFF,TGTGCCAGTAGTATAGGAGGCAATGAGCAGTTCTTC
NA,TRBV10-3,NA,TRBJ1-2,CAISFQGYGYTF,TGTGCCATCAGTTTCCAGGGGTATGGCTACACCTTC
NA,TRBV7-2,NA,TRBJ2-6,CASSLNPSGANVLTF,TGTGCCAGCAGCTTAAATCCTTCTGGGGCCAACGTCCTGACTTTC
TRBD2,TRBV5-1,NA,TRBJ2-7,CASSLGWTSVTYEQYF,TGCGCCAGCAGCTTGGGATGGACTAGCGTCACCTACGAGCAGTACTTC
NA,TRBV6-5,NA,TRBJ1-4,CASSYSGVREKLFF,TGTGCCAGCAGTTACTCCGGGGTGCGTGAAAAACTGTTTTTT
NA,TRBV7-2,NA,TRBJ2-1,CASSPASGLANEQFF,TGTGCCAGCAGTCCTGCTTCGGGACTCGCTAATGAGCAGTTCTTC
TRBD1,TRBV5-1,NA,TRBJ1-1,CASSRRQGLNTEAFF,TGCGCCAGCAGCCGGAGACAGGGGTTGAACACTGAAGCTTTCTTT
NA,TRBV30,NA,TRBJ1-1,CAWSPGGDTEAFF,TGTGCCTGGAGTCCCGGGGGAGACACTGAAGCTTTCTTT
NA,TRBV18,NA,TRBJ1-5,CASSQGQSRQPQHF,TGTGCCAGCTCCCAAGGACAGTCCCGTCAGCCCCAGCATTTT
TRBD2,TRBV4-3,NA,TRBJ2-2,CASSQDRGLAGEGGELFF,TGCGCCAGCAGCCAAGATAGGGGCCTAGCGGGAGAAGGCGGGGAGCTGTTTTTT
NA,TRBV4-3,NA,TRBJ2-7,CASSQDSRGEQYF,TGCGCCAGCAGCCAAGATTCGCGTGGCGAGCAGTACTTC
TRBD2,TRBV27,NA,TRBJ2-5,CASSVSGGAGETQYF,TGTGCCAGCAGTGTGAGCGGGGGGGCCGGGGAGACCCAGTACTTC
NA,TRBV7-3,NA,TRBJ2-1,CASSPTPSSANEQFF,TGTGCCAGCAGCCCGACCCCATCTAGCGCCAATGAGCAGTTCTTC
TRBD1,TRBV27,NA,TRBJ1-4,CASRVQGANEKLFF,TGTGCCAGCAGGGTACAGGGGGCAAATGAAAAACTGTTTTTT
TRBD1,TRBV6-5,NA,TRBJ2-5,CASSGQVQETQYF,TGTGCCAGCTCAGGACAGGTACAAGAGACCCAGTACTTC
NA,TRBV4-3,few,TRBJ1-4,CASSRLTNSNEKLFF,TGCGCCAGCAGCCGACTAACCAATTCTAATGAAAAACTGTTTTTT
NA,TRBV7-2,few,TRBJ2-3,CASSSGSSYTDTQYF,TGTGCCAGCAGCTCAGGTAGTTCTTACACAGATACGCAGTATTTT
NA,TRBV7-9,NA,TRBJ1-2,CASSLDSADIYGYTF,TGTGCCAGCAGCTTAGACTCGGCAGACATCTATGGCTACACCTTC